The clone carrying this T cell receptor (beta chain) was seen repeatedly, ten times or more. Antigen: not known. This entry comes from a study of early T cells in non-severe SARS-CoV-2 infection. Study at large: Unsorted whole blood bulk RNA was sequenced, with unpaired chains.

Study-level results: VDJdb-based annotation leaned toward anti-spike CD8 responses and missed private and CD4 specificities.

CDR1 is SGHVS, CDR2 FNYEAQ, per germline. V was clipped by 4 bases and J by 8 bases, with 15 bases between them. The CDR3 runs 14 residues. The TCR library protocol attached unique molecular identifiers to the individual cDNA molecules. TCRdb redid the calling of the 5' RACE reads with MiXCR, one entry per CDR3 protein. The sample includes 50,000 to 80,000 distinct CDR3 sequences, over 4.5% of them seen just once. The J gene is TRBJ2-1, the V gene TRBV7-6; TRBD1 might be the D (6 bases). The sequence was obtained from an adult who was a healthcare worker with PCR-confirmed SARS-CoV-2 infection or an uninfected control (not recorded which). Input material: whole blood. The CDR3 bases are TGTGCCAGCAGCTCCCTCGGACAGTTCGATGAGCAGTTCTTC. Protein product: CASSSLGQFDEQFF.